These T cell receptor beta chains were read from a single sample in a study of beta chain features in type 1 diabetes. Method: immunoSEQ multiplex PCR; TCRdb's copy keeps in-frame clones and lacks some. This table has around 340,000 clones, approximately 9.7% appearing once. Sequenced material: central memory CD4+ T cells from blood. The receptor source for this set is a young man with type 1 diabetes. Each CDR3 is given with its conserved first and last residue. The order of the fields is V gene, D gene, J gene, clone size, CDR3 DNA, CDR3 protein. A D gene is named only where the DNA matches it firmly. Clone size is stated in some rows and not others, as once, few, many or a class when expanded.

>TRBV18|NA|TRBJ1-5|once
TGTGCCAGCTCACCCGCACGGGATCAGCCCCAGCATTTT
CASSPARDQPQHF
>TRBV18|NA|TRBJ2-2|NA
TGTGCCAGCTCAACAGGGAAGGGGAAGGACACCGGGGAGCTGTTTTTT
CASSTGKGKDTGELFF
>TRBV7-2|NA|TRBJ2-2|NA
TGTGCCAGCAGAACGACTAGAGACACCGGGGAGCTGTTTTTT
CASRTTRDTGELFF
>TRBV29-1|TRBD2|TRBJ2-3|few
TGCAGCGTTGCTAGCGGAGCCGATACGCAGTATTTT
CSVASGADTQYF
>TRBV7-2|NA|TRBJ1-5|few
TGTGCCAGCAGCAACCAGGGAGCTCAAAATCAGCCCCAGCATTTT
CASSNQGAQNQPQHF
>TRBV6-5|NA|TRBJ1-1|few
TGTGCCAGCAGCTTACGTCCCAGGGAGAACACTGAAGCTTTCTTT
CASSLRPRENTEAFF
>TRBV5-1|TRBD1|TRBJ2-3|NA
TGCGCCAGCAGCTTAGGGTTTGGACAGGGCGGTGGAGATACGCAGTATTTT
CASSLGFGQGGGDTQYF
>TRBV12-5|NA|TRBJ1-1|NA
TGTGCTAGTGGTCCCCGCGGGCGTCTGAACACTGAAGCTTTCTTT
CASGPRGRLNTEAFF
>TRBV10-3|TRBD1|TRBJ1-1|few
TGTGCCATCAGTGGACAGGGGAACACTGAAGCTTTCTTT
CAISGQGNTEAFF
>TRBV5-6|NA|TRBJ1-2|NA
TGTGCCAGCAGCTTCTTCCACGAGGATGGCTACACCTTC
CASSFFHEDGYTF
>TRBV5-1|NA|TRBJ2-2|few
TGCGCCAGCAGCTCTAATCGTGGCACCGGGGAGCTGTTTTTT
CASSSNRGTGELFF
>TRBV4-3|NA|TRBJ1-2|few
TGCGCCAGCAGCCAAGAATACAGGGAGGCCCCTTTCTACACCTTC
CASSQEYREAPFYTF
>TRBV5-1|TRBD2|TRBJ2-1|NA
TGCGCCAGCAGTTCCGGGACTAGCGATAGCAATGAGCAGTTCTTC
CASSSGTSDSNEQFF
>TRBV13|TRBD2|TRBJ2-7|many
TGTGCCAGCAGCCAGCTAGCGGGCTACGAGCAGTACTTC
CASSQLAGYEQYF
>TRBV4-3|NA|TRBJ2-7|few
TGCGCCAGCAGCCAAGTGCGCTCCTACGAGCAGTACTTC
CASSQVRSYEQYF
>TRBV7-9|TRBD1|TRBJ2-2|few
TGTGCCAGCACTGGACAGGGCGATTCCGGGGAGCTGTTTTTT
CASTGQGDSGELFF
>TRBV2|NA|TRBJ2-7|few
TGTGCCAGCAGTGTGGAGGGATCGTACGAGCAGTACTTC
CASSVEGSYEQYF
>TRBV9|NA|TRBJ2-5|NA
TGTGCCAGCAGCCCTTGGAGGAATTCGGGGGGCCCTGAAGAGACCCAGTACTTC
CASSPWRNSGGPEETQYF
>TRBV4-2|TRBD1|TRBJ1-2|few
TGTGCCAGCAGCCAAGTGACAGGGGGCGCAAATGGCTACACCTTC
CASSQVTGGANGYTF
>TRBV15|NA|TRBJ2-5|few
TGTGCCACCAGCAGAGAATCGGGGGCAGAGACCCAGTACTTC
CATSRESGAETQYF
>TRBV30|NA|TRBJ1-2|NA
TGTGCCTGGAGATCCGGGCCCGGCGGCTACACCTTC
CAWRSGPGGYTF
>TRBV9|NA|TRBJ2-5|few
TGTGCCAGCAGCGTAGACCAAGAGACCCAGTACTTC
CASSVDQETQYF
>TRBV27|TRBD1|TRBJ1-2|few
TGTGCCAGCAGTTTATCGCAGGGGGCGGGCTACACCTTC
CASSLSQGAGYTF
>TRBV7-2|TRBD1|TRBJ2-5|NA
TGTGCCAGCAGCCGACGGGACAGGGTGGAGACCCAGTACTTC
CASSRRDRVETQYF
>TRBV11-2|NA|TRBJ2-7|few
TGTGCCAGCAGCTCCCAAGGGAGCGAGCAGTACTTC
CASSSQGSEQYF
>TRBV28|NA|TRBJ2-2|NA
TGTGCCAGCAGTTTACAGGTAGCCGACACCGGGGAGCTGTTTTTT
CASSLQVADTGELFF
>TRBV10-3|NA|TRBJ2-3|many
TGTGCCATCACAGCCGGGGCGAGCACAGATACGCAGTATTTT
CAITAGASTDTQYF
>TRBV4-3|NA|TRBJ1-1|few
TGCGCCAGCAGCCAAGATCCAGCCATGAACACTGAAGCTTTCTTT
CASSQDPAMNTEAFF
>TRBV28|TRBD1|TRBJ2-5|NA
TGTGCCAGCACCAGGACAGGGGAAGAGACCCAGTACTTC
CASTRTGEETQYF
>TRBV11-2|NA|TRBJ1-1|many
TGTGCCAGCAGCTTATTCGGGCAGGGGAACACTGAAGCTTTCTTT
CASSLFGQGNTEAFF
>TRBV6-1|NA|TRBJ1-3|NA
TGTGCCAGCAGGGAACAGGGCAACGGAAACACCATATATTTT
CASREQGNGNTIYF
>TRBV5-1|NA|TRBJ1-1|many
TGCGCCAGCAGCTTGGAGCGCCAGAACACTGAAGCTTTCTTT
CASSLERQNTEAFF
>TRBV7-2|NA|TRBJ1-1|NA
TGTGCCAGCAGACGGACAGCGGGTGAAGCTTTCTTT
CASRRTAGEAFF
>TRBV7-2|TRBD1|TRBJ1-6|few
TGTGCCAGCAGCTTAGCCGGACAGGGGCGCCTGGGGCCCCTCCACTTT
CASSLAGQGRLGPLHF
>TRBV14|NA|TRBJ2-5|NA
TGTGCCAGCAGCGATACCCGGGGGGCCGGGGAGACCCAGTACTTC
CASSDTRGAGETQYF
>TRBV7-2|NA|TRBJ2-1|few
TGTGCCAGCAGCTTAATGTTAGGGGTCGCCGGGAATGAGCAGTTCTTC
CASSLMLGVAGNEQFF
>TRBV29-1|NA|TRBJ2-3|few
TGCAGCGTCGAGAAGGGGGTAGATACGCAGTATTTT
CSVEKGVDTQYF
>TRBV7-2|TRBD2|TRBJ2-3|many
TGTGCCAGCAGCCAGACTAGCGGCAGCACAGATACGCAGTATTTT
CASSQTSGSTDTQYF
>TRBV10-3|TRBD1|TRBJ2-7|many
TGTGCCATCAGTGTTGGGACAGGGGGCTACGAGCAGTACTTC
CAISVGTGGYEQYF
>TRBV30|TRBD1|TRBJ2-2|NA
TGTGCCTGGACGTCGGACAGGGCCACCGGGGAGCTGTTTTTT
CAWTSDRATGELFF
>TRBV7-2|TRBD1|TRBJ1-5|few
TGTGCCAGCAGAGATACAGGGGAGCCCCAGCATTTT
CASRDTGEPQHF
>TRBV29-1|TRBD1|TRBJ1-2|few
TGCAGCGTTGAATTCAGGGGGCTCCCTAACTATGGCTACACCTTC
CSVEFRGLPNYGYTF